Reported below is one T cell receptor (beta chain). This clone was picked up a small number of times. Its antigen target is currently unknown. Base qualities are not recorded, but no much larger clone differs from it by a single base. Patients with a history of autoimmune disease or receiving systemic immunosuppression were excluded from the trial. Samples were obtained from an open-label, multicenter, first-in-human phase I dose-escalation trial of ivuxolimab. Adults with locally advanced or metastatic melanoma, renal cell, hepatocellular, or head and neck squamous cell carcinoma were enrolled in the trial. This entry comes from a study of OX40 agonist ivuxolimab in advanced cancers. Some background on the complete study: The costimulatory receptor OX40 (CD134) was targeted by ivuxolimab, a fully human IgG2 agonistic monoclonal antibody. Intravenous ivuxolimab was administered to patients every 2 weeks at six dose levels: 0.01, 0.1, 0.3, 1.5, 3 and 10 mg/kg. Of the 50 or so patients in dose escalation, about 19 had hepatocellular carcinoma, some 15 had melanoma, 9 had renal cell carcinoma and 9 had head and neck cancer. The dose-escalation cohort was roughly 80% male with a mean age of around 64 years, ranging from roughly 20 to 80. Patients were allowed to have had prior anti-PD-1, anti-PD-L1 or anti-CTLA-4 therapy, and roughly 40% of the dose-escalation patients had been treated with checkpoint inhibitors. Three dose-escalation patients achieved partial responses, one with hepatocellular carcinoma and two with cutaneous melanoma. The purpose of peripheral TCRbeta sequencing was to test whether ivuxolimab changed TCR sequence diversity and led to clonal T-cell expansion. The monotherapy dose-escalation portion (N ≈ 57 patients) of the phase I ivuxolimab trial is reported in the paper.

General conclusions and limits of the study: Low levels of normalized T-cell clonal expansion were also seen in some patients who did not respond. At doses of 0.1 to 3.0 mg/kg, clonal expansion of both CD4+ and CD8+ blood T cells was observed from baseline to week 6. Which antigens the clonally expanded peripheral T cells were specific for was not determined. After ivuxolimab, CD8+ T cells had more expanded clones than CD4+ T cells on average. Partial responders in the 0.1-3.0 mg/kg groups had among the lowest normalized peripheral clonal expansion, especially among CD8+ T cells.

The immunoSEQ Assay was used for sequencing of TCRbeta CDR3 regions. Not all clones reach the TCRdb copy of this immuneACCESS table, which keeps in-frame sequences only. Checked studies attribute under half of the gap to unresolved V genes and leave the rest unexplained. The sample table lists hundreds of clones, around 73% of them with a count of one. The leading ten clones occupy over 9.5% of the sample. Reading from cysteine to phenylalanine, the CDR3 counts 14 amino acids. Only the CDR3 portion is preserved as DNA: 42 bases, with reading frame beginning at the first base. Trimming accounts for 5 bases at V and 1 base at J, while the number of junction bases matched to no gene is 4. Taken from the germline V gene, the CDR1 and CDR2 loops are SGHNT and YENEEA.

The sample was collected in a trial of the OX40 agonist ivuxolimab. This receptor was obtained from an adult with an advanced solid tumor such as melanoma, head and neck, liver or kidney cancer. The rearranged segments are TRBV11-3 and TRBJ1-1; TRBD1 agrees with 7 junctional bases. The CDR3 region: CASSPGQSNTEAFF. DNA sequence: TGTGCCAGCAGCCCGGGACAGTCGAACACTGAAGCTTTCTTT.